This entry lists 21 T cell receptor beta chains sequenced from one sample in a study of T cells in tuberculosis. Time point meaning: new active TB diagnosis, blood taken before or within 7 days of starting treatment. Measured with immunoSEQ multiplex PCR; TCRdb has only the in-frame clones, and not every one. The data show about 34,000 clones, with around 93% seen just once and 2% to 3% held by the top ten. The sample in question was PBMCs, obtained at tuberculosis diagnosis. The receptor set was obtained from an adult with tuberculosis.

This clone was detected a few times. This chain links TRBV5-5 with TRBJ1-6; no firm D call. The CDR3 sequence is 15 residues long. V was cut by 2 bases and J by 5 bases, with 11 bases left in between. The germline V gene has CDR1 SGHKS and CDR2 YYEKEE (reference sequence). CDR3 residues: CASSLQPGHNSPLHF. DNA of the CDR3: TGTGCCAGCAGCTTACAACCGGGTCATAATTCACCCCTCCACTTT.

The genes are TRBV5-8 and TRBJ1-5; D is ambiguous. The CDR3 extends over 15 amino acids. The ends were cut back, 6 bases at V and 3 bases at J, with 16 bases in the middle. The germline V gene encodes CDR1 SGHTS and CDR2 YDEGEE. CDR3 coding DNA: TGTGCCAGCACCAAAGAGGTCGGGTTCAATCAGCCCCAGCATTTT. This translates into CASTKEVGFNQPQHF.

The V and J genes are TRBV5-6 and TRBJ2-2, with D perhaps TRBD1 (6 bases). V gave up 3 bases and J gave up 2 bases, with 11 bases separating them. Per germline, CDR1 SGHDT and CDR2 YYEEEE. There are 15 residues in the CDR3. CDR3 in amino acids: CASSSGTSNTGELFF. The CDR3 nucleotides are TGTGCCAGCAGCTCCGGGACATCCAACACCGGGGAGCTGTTTTTT.

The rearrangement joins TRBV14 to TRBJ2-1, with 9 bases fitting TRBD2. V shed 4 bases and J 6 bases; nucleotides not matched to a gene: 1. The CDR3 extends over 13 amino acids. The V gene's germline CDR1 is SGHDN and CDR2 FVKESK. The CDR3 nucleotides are TGTGCCAGCAGCCGCGGGGGGGCCAATGAGCAGTTCTTC. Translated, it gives CASSRGGANEQFF. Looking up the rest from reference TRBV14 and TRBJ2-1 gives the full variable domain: EAGVTQFPSHSVIEKGQTVTLRCDPISGHDNLYWYRRVMGKEIKFLLHFVKESKQDESGMPNNRFLAERTGGTYSTLKVQPAELEDSGVYFCASSRGGANEQFFGPGTRLTVL.

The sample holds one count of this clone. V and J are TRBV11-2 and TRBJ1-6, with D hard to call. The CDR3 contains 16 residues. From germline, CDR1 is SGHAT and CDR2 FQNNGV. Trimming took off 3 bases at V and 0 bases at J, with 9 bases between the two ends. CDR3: CASSFGVSSYNSPLHF. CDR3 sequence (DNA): TGTGCCAGCAGCTTCGGGGTTAGCTCCTATAATTCACCCCTCCACTTT. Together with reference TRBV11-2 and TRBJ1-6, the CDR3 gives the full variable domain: EAGVAQSPRYKIIEKRQSVAFWCNPISGHATLYWYQQILGQGPKLLIQFQNNGVVDDSQLPKDRFSAERLKGVDSTLKIQPAKLEDSAVYLCASSFGVSSYNSPLHFGNGTRLTVT.

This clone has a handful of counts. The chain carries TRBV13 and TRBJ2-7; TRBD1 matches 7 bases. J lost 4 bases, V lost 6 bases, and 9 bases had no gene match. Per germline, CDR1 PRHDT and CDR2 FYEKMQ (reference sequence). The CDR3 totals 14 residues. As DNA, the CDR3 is TGTGCCAGCAGTCCCCGGGACAGCTATTACGAGCAGTACTTC. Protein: CASSPRDSYYEQYF.

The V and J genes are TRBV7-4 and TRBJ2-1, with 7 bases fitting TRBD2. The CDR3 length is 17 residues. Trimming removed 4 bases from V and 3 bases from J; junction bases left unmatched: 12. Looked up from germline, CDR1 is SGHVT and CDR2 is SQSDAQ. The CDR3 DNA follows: TGTGCCAGCAGCTCCGGACTAGGTGCCCTCAACTACAATGAGCAGTTCTTC. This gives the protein CASSSGLGALNYNEQFF. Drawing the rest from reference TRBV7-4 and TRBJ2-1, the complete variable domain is GAGVSQSPRYKVAKRGRDVALRCDSISGHVTLYWYRQTLGQGSEVLTYSQSDAQRDKSGRPSGRFSAERPERSVSTLKIQRTEQGDSAVYLCASSSGLGALNYNEQFFGPGTRLTVL.

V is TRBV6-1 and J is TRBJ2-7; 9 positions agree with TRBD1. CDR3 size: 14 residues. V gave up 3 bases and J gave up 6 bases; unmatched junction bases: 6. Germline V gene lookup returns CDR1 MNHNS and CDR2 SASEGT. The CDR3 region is CASSEGTGFAEQYV. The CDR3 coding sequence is TGTGCCAGCAGTGAGGGGACAGGGTTCGCCGAGCAGTACGTC.

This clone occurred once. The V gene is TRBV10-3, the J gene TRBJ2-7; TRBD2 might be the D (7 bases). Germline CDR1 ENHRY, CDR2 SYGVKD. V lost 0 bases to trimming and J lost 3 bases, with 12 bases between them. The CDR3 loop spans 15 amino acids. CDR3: CAISESGGGLYEQYV. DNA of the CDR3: TGTGCCATCAGTGAGTCGGGGGGGGGCCTCTACGAGCAGTACGTC.

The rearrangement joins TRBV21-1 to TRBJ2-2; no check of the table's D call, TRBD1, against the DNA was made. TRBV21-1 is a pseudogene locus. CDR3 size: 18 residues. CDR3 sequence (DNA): TGTGCCAGCAGCAAAGCTAGGACAGTAATACAGTGTACCGGGGAGCTGTTTTTT. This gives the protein CASSKARTVIQCTGELFF.

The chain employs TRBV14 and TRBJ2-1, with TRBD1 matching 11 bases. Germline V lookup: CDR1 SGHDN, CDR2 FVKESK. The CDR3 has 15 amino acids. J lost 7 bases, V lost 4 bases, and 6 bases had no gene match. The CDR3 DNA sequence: TGTGCCAGCAGCCCGAGGGACAGGGGGTTTAATGAGCAGTTCTTC. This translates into CASSPRDRGFNEQFF.

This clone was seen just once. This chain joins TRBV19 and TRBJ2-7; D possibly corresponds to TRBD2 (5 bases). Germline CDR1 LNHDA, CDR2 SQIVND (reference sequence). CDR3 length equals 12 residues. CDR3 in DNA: TGTGCCACTAGTAGGTCTGGGAGCGAGCAGTACGTC. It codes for CATSRSGSEQYV.

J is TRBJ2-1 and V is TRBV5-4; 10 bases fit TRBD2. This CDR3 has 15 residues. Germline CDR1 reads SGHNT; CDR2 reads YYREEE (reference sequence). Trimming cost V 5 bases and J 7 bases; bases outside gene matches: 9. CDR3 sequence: CASSSRGTSVNEQFF. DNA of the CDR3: TGTGCCAGCAGTTCCCGAGGGACTAGCGTAAATGAGCAGTTCTTC.

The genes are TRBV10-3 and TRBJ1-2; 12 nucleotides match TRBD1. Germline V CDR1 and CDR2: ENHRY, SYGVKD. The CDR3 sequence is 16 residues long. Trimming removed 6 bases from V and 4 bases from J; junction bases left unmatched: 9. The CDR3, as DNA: TGTGCCATCAGGGGGACAGGGGGCCAGGACCTCTATGGCTACACCTTC. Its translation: CAIRGTGGQDLYGYTF.

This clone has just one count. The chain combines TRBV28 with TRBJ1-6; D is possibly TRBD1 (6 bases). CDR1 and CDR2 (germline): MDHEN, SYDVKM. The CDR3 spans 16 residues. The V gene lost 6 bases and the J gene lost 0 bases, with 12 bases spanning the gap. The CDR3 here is CASRGTLSSYNSPLHF. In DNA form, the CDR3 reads TGTGCCAGCAGGGGGACACTGAGCTCCTATAATTCACCCCTCCACTTT.

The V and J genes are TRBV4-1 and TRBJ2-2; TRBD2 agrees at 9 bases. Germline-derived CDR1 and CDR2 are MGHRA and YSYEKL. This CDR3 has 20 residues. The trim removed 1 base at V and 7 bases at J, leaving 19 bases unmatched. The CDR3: CASSQVMGRMAGGHNGELFF. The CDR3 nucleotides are TGCGCCAGCAGCCAAGTAATGGGGAGAATGGCGGGGGGGCATAACGGGGAGCTGTTTTTT.

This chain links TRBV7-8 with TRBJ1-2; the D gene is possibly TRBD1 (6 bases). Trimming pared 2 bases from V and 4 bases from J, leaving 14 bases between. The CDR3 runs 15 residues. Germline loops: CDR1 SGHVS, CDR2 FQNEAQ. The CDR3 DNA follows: TGTGCCAGCAGCTTAATCCAGGGGCCCACCTATGGCTACACCTTC. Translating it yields CASSLIQGPTYGYTF.

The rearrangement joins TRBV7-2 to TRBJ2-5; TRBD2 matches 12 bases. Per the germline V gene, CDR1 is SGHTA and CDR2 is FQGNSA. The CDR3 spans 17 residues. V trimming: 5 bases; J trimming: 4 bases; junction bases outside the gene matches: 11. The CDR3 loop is CASSSTSSGGASETQYF. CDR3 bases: TGTGCCAGCAGCAGTACCTCTAGCGGGGGGGCCTCAGAGACCCAGTACTTC.

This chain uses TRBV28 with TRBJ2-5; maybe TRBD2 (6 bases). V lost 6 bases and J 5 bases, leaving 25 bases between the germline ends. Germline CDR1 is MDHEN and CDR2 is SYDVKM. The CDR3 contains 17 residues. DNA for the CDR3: TGTGCCAGCAGAACGGTGGGTCGGGGGATCATCGTGGAGACCCAGTACTTC. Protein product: CASRTVGRGIIVETQYF. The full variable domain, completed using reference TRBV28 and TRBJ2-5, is DVKVTQSSRYLVKRTGEKVFLECVQDMDHENMFWYRQDPGLGLRLIYFSYDVKMKEKGDIPEGYSVSREKKERFSLILESASTNQTSMYLCASRTVGRGIIVETQYFGPGTRLLVL.

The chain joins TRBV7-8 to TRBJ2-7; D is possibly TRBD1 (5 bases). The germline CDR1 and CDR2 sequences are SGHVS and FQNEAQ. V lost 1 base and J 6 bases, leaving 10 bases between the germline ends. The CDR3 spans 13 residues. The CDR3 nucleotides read TGTGCCAGCAGCTTAGGGGCCAGGGTCGAGCAGTACGTC. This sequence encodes CASSLGARVEQYV.

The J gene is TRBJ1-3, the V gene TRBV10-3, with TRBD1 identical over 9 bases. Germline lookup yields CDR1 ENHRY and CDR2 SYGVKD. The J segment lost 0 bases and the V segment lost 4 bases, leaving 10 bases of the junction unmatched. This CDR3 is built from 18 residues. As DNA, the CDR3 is TGTGCCATCAGTGGGTCCCGGGACAGGGTCCCCTCTGGAAACACCATATATTTT. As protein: CAISGSRDRVPSGNTIYF.